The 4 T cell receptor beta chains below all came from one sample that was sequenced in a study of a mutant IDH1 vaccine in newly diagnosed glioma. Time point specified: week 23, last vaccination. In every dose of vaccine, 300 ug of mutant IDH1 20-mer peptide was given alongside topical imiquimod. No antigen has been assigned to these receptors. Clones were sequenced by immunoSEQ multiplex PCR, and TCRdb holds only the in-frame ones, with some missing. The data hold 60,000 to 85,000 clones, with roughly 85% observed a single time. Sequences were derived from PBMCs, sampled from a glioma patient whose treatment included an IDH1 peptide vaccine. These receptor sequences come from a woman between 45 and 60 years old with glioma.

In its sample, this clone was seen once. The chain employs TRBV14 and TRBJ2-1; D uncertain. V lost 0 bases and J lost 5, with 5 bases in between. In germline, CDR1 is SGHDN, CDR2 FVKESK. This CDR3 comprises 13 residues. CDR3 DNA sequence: TGTGCCAGCAGCCAAGACCGGCACAATGAGCAGTTCTTC. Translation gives CASSQDRHNEQFF.

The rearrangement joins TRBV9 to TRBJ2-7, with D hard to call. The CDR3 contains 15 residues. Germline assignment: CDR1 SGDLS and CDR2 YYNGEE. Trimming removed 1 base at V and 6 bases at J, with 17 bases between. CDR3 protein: CASSVRSDGLREQYF. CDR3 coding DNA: TGTGCCAGCAGCGTAAGGAGCGACGGCCTTCGCGAGCAGTACTTC.

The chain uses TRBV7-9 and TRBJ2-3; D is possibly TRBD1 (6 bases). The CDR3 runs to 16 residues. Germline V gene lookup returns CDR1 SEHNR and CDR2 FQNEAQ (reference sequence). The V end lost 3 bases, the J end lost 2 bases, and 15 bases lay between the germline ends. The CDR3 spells CASSFPNRVITDTQYF. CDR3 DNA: TGTGCCAGCAGCTTCCCCAACAGGGTGATCACAGATACGCAGTATTTT.

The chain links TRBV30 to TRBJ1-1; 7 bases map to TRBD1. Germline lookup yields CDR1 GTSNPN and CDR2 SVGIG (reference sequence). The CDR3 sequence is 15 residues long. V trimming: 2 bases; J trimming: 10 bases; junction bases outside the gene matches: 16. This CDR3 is CAWSRDSRGPTGAFF. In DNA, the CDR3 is TGTGCCTGGAGTAGGGACAGCAGAGGCCCTACGGGAGCTTTCTTT.